The clone carrying this T cell receptor (beta chain) turned up a few times. This record belongs to a study of graft-versus-host responses after intestinal transplantation. Study details: Transplantation in recipients was multivisceral, liver-intestinal, or isolated intestinal. Findings and caveats of the study: The authors found GvH clones in recipient marrow, some appearing first in ileum or blood. The highest levels of circulating GvH clones went along with early declines in HvG clones after transplant.

The V gene's germline CDR1 is SGHVS and CDR2 FNYEAQ. The CDR3 consists of 14 residues. Germline trimming cut 6 bases from V and 2 bases from J; bases unmatched to any gene: 5. The repertoire was sequenced with immunoSEQ multiplex PCR; TCRdb's copy has only in-frame clones and lacks some. The repertoire holds around 9,200 clones, with more than 25% as singletons. Co-plated with 200,000 CFSE-labeled responder cells were 200,000 irradiated, violet-dye-labeled stimulator cells. Sequenced here: alloreactive CD8+ T cells from a mixed lymphocyte reaction culture, sampled before intestinal transplant. Documented subset: CFSE-low proliferating T cells sorted from roughly 6-day pre-transplant mixed lymphocyte reaction (GvH or HvG direction). J is TRBJ2-3 and V is TRBV7-6, with 7 bases aligning to TRBD2. The source is a human patient who received an intestinal transplant. CDR3 nucleotides: TGTGCCAGCAGGGCTAGCGGAATCACAGATACGCAGTATTTT. It translates to CASRASGITDTQYF.